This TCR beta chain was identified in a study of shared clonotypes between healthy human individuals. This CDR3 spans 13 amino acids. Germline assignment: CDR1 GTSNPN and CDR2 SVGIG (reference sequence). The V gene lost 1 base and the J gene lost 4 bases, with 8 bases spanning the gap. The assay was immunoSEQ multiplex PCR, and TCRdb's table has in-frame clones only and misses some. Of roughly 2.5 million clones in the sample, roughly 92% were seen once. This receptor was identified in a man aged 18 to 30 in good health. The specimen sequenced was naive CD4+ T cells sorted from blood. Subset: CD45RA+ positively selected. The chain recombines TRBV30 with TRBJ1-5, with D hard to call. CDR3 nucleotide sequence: TGTGCCTGGAGTGATAGACTTAATCAGCCCCAGCATTTT. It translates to CAWSDRLNQPQHF.